The 31 T cell receptor beta chains listed next were all sequenced from one sample in a study of CD8 T cells in Susac syndrome. With random hexamers, reverse transcription was performed on roughly 0.45 to 1 ug of RNA. Each CDR3 protein is one row after TCRdb ran MiXCR on the immunoSEQ multiplex PCR reads. The sample lists roughly 80,000 distinct CDR3 sequences, approximately 93% occurring once. Material: CD8+ T cells from PBMCs. Receptors originate from a human donor with Susac syndrome.

The V gene is TRBV7-2, the J gene TRBJ1-5, with a weak D call TRBD1 (5 bases). This CDR3 has 15 residues. Germline lookup yields CDR1 SGHTA and CDR2 FQGNSA. The V end lost 6 bases, the J end lost 0 bases, and 12 bases lay between the germline ends. CDR3 protein: CASRLTVYSNQPQHF. CDR3 bases: TGTGCCAGCAGATTGACAGTCTATAGCAATCAGCCCCAGCATTTT.

In this sample, this clonotype turned up once. J is TRBJ2-1 and V is TRBV12-3 or TRBV12-4; D unresolved. The V gene lost 3 bases and the J gene lost 8 bases, with 11 bases spanning the gap. The length of the CDR3 is 13 residues. The CDR3 nucleotides are TGTGCCAGCAGTTTGACTTGGATAGATGAGCAGTTCTTC. This translates into CASSLTWIDEQFF.

The gene calls are TRBV9 and TRBJ2-3; 8 nucleotides match TRBD1. V shed 2 bases, J shed 1 base, and the junction held 6 bases outside the gene matches. The CDR3 is made up of 16 amino acids. The germline CDR1 and CDR2 sequences are SGDLS and YYNGEE. CDR3 nucleotides: TGTGCCAGCAGCGTCGAGGAGACAGGGGGCACAGATACGCAGTATTTT. Translated, it gives CASSVEETGGTDTQYF.

The chain has TRBV10-3 and TRBJ2-2, with 11 bases that match TRBD2. V shed 8 bases and J 7 bases; nucleotides not matched to a gene: 3. CDR3 length: 13 residues. Germline V gives CDR1 ENHRY, CDR2 SYGVKD. This chain's CDR3 is CAILAGGNGELFF. The CDR3 DNA reads TGTGCCATCCTAGCGGGGGGAAACGGGGAGCTGTTTTTT.

The chain carries TRBV4-1 and TRBJ2-1; 11 nucleotides match TRBD1. The junction had 11 bases not matched to a gene; V was cut back by 0 bases and J by 10 bases. CDR1 MGHRA and CDR2 YSYEKL come from the germline V gene. The CDR3 runs 17 residues. The CDR3 loop is CASSQDGGQGAFHEQFF. For the CDR3, the DNA is TGCGCCAGCAGCCAAGATGGAGGACAGGGGGCATTCCACGAGCAGTTCTTC.

The chain is built from TRBV15 and TRBJ2-1, with D possibly being TRBD1 (7 bases). Trimming shortened V by 5 bases and J by 5 bases, and 16 bases separated the two germline ends. The V gene's germline CDR1 is LNHNV and CDR2 YYDKDF (reference sequence). CDR3 size: 15 residues. CDR3 DNA: TGTGCCACCAGCGGTGCAGGGGGGAGGAACAATGAGCAGTTCTTC. Translated, it gives CATSGAGGRNNEQFF.

The J gene is TRBJ2-7, the V gene TRBV5-1, with 7 bases that match TRBD1. The CDR3 consists of 15 residues. Germline CDR1 reads SGHRS; CDR2 reads YFSETQ. V shed 0 bases and J 4 bases; nucleotides not matched to a gene: 7. The CDR3 nucleotides read TGCGCCAGCAGCTTGGATCCGGACAGGTTTTACGAGCAGTACTTC. The encoded protein is CASSLDPDRFYEQYF. Using reference TRBV5-1 and TRBJ2-7 for the parts outside the CDR3, the full variable domain is KAGVTQTPRYLIKTRGQQVTLSCSPISGHRSVSWYQQTPGQGLQFLFEYFSETQRNKGNFPGRFSGRQFSNSRSEMNVSTLELGDSALYLCASSLDPDRFYEQYFGPGTRLTVT.

In nucleotides, the CDR3 is TGTGCCACCCGACAGGGGACCGGGGAGCTGTTTTTT. Translation gives CATRQGTGELFF. V is TRBV28 and J is TRBJ2-2; 8 nucleotides match TRBD1. This CDR3 contains 12 residues. CDR1 is MDHEN, CDR2 SYDVKM, per germline. Germline trimming cut 10 bases from V and 5 bases from J; bases unmatched to any gene: 3.

The chain uses TRBV7-9 and TRBJ1-1, with D hard to call. V lost 10 bases and J lost 1, with 13 bases in between. CDR3 size: 13 residues. In germline, CDR1 is SEHNR, CDR2 FQNEAQ (reference sequence). CDR3 in amino acids: CATPTVPNTEAFF. The CDR3 DNA reads TGTGCCACTCCGACGGTTCCGAACACTGAAGCTTTCTTT.

The chain couples TRBV5-6 to TRBJ2-1; TRBD2 matches 12 bases. CDR3 length equals 15 residues. CDR1 is SGHDT, CDR2 YYEEEE, per germline. The trim removed 3 bases at V and 5 bases at J, leaving 3 bases unmatched. The CDR3 protein is CASSWASGGDNEQFF. In DNA form, the CDR3 reads TGTGCCAGCAGCTGGGCTAGCGGGGGGGACAATGAGCAGTTCTTC.

The V and J genes are TRBV27 and TRBJ2-5; no firm D call. The germline V gene encodes CDR1 MNHEY and CDR2 SMNVEV (reference sequence). V lost 3 bases to trimming and J lost 5 bases, with 7 bases between them. The CDR3 totals 12 residues. The CDR3 sequence is CASSFTGETQYF. The CDR3 nucleotides are TGTGCCAGCAGTTTTACTGGGGAGACCCAGTACTTC.

This rearrangement joins TRBV9 to TRBJ2-5; D ambiguous. CDR1 and CDR2 from the germline V gene are SGDLS and YYNGEE. Trimming pared 0 bases from V and 6 bases from J, leaving 3 bases between. The CDR3 is 11 residues long. The DNA of the CDR3 is TGTGCCAGCAGCGTAGGAAAGACCCAGTACTTC. Translation: CASSVGKTQYF.

The chain employs TRBV7-9 and TRBJ1-2; tentatively, D is TRBD1 (5 bases). V lost 5 bases, J lost 0 bases, and 13 bases lay in between. This CDR3 is built from 15 residues. Germline V gene data show CDR1 as SEHNR and CDR2 as FQNEAQ (reference sequence). The CDR3 here is CASSPRQGANYGYTF. The CDR3, as DNA: TGTGCCAGCAGCCCCCGCCAGGGAGCTAACTATGGCTACACCTTC. The full variable domain, completed using reference TRBV7-9 and TRBJ1-2, is DTGVSQNPRHKITKRGQNVTFRCDPISEHNRLYWYRQTLGQGPEFLTYFQNEAQLEKSRLLSDRFSAERPKGSFSTLEIQRTEQGDSAMYLCASSPRQGANYGYTFGSGTRLTVV.

This clonotype came up once. The chain joins TRBV7-9 to TRBJ2-5, with a tentative D call TRBD2 (6 bases). Deletions cut 7 bases from V and 2 bases from J, with 20 bases between. The CDR3 loop spans 16 amino acids. Germline CDR1 and CDR2: SEHNR and FQNEAQ (reference sequence). In DNA, the CDR3 is TGTGCCAGCACCCATTTAACCGGGAGCTATCAAGAGACCCAGTACTTC. This gives the protein CASTHLTGSYQETQYF. The full variable domain, in which reference TRBV7-9 and TRBJ2-5 provide the parts outside the CDR3, is DTGVSQNPRHKITKRGQNVTFRCDPISEHNRLYWYRQTLGQGPEFLTYFQNEAQLEKSRLLSDRFSAERPKGSFSTLEIQRTEQGDSAMYLCASTHLTGSYQETQYFGPGTRLLVL.

The chain is built from TRBV7-9 and TRBJ2-7; the D call may be TRBD1 or TRBD2 (5 bases each). Trimming pared 6 bases from V and 2 bases from J, leaving 14 bases between. The CDR3 has 14 residues. Germline V lookup: CDR1 SEHNR, CDR2 FQNEAQ (reference sequence). The CDR3 protein is CASSLGVLPYEQYF. The CDR3 nucleotides read TGTGCCAGCAGTTTGGGGGTGCTCCCCTACGAGCAGTACTTC.

This chain's CDR3 is CASSLALHSEAFF. CDR3 bases: TGTGCCAGCAGCCTTGCCCTTCACTCTGAAGCTTTCTTT. J is TRBJ1-1 and V is TRBV7-2; D call uncertain. V lost 5 bases and J lost 6, with 13 bases in between. This CDR3 is built from 13 residues. Germline lookup yields CDR1 SGHTA and CDR2 FQGNSA.

V usage is TRBV7-9 and J usage is TRBJ1-1; a possible D gene is TRBD1 (6 bases). The CDR3 is 14 amino acids. Germline V gene sequence: CDR1 SEHNR, CDR2 FQNEAQ (reference sequence). V was trimmed by 4 bases and J by 1 base, leaving 10 bases between them. CDR3 coding DNA: TGTGCCAGCAGCTCAGAGACAGGGAACACTGAAGCTTTCTTT. Its protein is CASSSETGNTEAFF.

V is TRBV5-1 and J is TRBJ2-7, with TRBD1 identical over 8 bases. Germline CDR1 is SGHRS and CDR2 is YFSETQ. V gave up 6 bases and J gave up 9 bases; unmatched junction bases: 5. The CDR3 is made up of 11 amino acids. CDR3 DNA sequence: TGCGCCAGCACCGACAGGGGAAGGCAGTACTTC. It encodes CASTDRGRQYF. Variable domain in full (rest from reference TRBV5-1 and TRBJ2-7): KAGVTQTPRYLIKTRGQQVTLSCSPISGHRSVSWYQQTPGQGLQFLFEYFSETQRNKGNFPGRFSGRQFSNSRSEMNVSTLELGDSALYLCASTDRGRQYFGPGTRLTVT.

The rearrangement joins TRBV30 to TRBJ2-5, with D possibly TRBD1 on 5 matching bases. Germline CDR1 reads GTSNPN; CDR2 reads SVGIG (reference sequence). The V end lost 1 base, the J end lost 2 bases, and 11 bases lay between the germline ends. The CDR3 spans 14 residues. Written as DNA, the CDR3 is TGTGCCTGGAGTGGACCCGACAGTCAAGAGACCCAGTACTTC. Its translation is CAWSGPDSQETQYF. The complete variable domain, with remaining parts taken from reference TRBV30 and TRBJ2-5, reads SQTIHQWPATLVQPVGSPLSLECTVEGTSNPNLYWYRQAAGRGLQLLFYSVGIGQISSEVPQNLSASRPQDRQFILSSKKLLLSDSGFYLCAWSGPDSQETQYFGPGTRLLVL.

V is TRBV20-1 and J is TRBJ1-5; 7 positions agree with TRBD1. CDR1 is DFQATT, CDR2 SNEGSKA, per germline (reference sequence). The length of the CDR3 is 15 residues. J lost 4 bases, V lost 3 bases, and 9 bases had no gene match. CDR3 nucleotide sequence: TGCAGTGCTAGTCAAGACAGGGAGTGGAATCAGCCCCAGCATTTT. Translated: CSASQDREWNQPQHF.

CDR3: CATIKGTEAFF. Written as DNA, the CDR3 is TGTGCCACCATTAAGGGCACTGAAGCTTTCTTT. The chain combines TRBV24-1 with TRBJ1-1; no definite D call. CDR1 KGHDR and CDR2 SFDVKD come from the germline V gene. There are 11 residues in the CDR3. Between the trimmed V and J ends, which lost 8 bases and 4 bases, there was a span of 7 bases.

V usage is TRBV6-1 and J usage is TRBJ2-4; D may be TRBD1 (6 bases). Germline lookup yields CDR1 MNHNS and CDR2 SASEGT. The CDR3 covers 12 residues. The germline V and J ends were trimmed by 7 bases and 10 bases, with 14 bases remaining between them. In nucleotides, the CDR3 is TGTGCCAGCACAGGGGATAAAGGGATTCAGTACTTC. It yields the protein CASTGDKGIQYF.

The CDR3 is CASSQEQGNGYTF. For the CDR3, the DNA is TGTGCCAGCAGCCAAGAACAGGGAAATGGCTACACCTTC. The chain carries TRBV14 and TRBJ1-2; D is possibly TRBD1 (6 bases). Trimming left V 0 bases short and J 6 bases short, with 8 bases between. The CDR3 is 13 amino acids. Per germline, CDR1 SGHDN and CDR2 FVKESK.

The chain joins TRBV30 to TRBJ1-3; no definite D call. The CDR3 runs 15 residues. CDR1 is GTSNPN and CDR2 is SVGIG in the germline V gene (reference sequence). The ends were cut back, 1 base at V and 0 bases at J, with 10 bases in the middle. Here the CDR3 reads CAWSASESSGNTIYF. CDR3 coding DNA: TGTGCCTGGAGTGCCAGTGAGAGCTCTGGAAACACCATATATTTT.

The genes are TRBV6-5 and TRBJ2-2; a weak D match, TRBD1 (6 bases). Per the germline V gene, CDR1 is MNHEY and CDR2 is SVGAGI. The V and J ends lost 6 bases and 0 bases respectively, with 11 bases between them. CDR3 size: 15 residues. CDR3 in amino acids: CASSTQGANTGELFF. The CDR3 DNA is TGTGCCAGCAGCACACAGGGAGCGAACACCGGGGAGCTGTTTTTT.

The rearrangement joins TRBV10-3 to TRBJ1-1; D uncertain. Germline assignment: CDR1 ENHRY and CDR2 SYGVKD. The CDR3 length is 11 residues. Trimming cost V 9 bases and J 2 bases, with 7 bases left between them. The CDR3 here is CAIQSNTEAFF. Written as DNA, the CDR3 is TGTGCCATACAGTCTAACACTGAAGCTTTCTTT.

The CDR3, as DNA: TGTGCCAGTTTGGGGGCTACTGAAGCTTTCTTT. Residues: CASLGATEAFF. The V call is TRBV27, the J call TRBJ1-1; weak D call: TRBD1 (6 bases). V lost 9 bases and J 5 bases, leaving 10 bases between the germline ends. The CDR3 totals 11 residues. Germline V gives CDR1 MNHEY, CDR2 SMNVEV (reference sequence).

J is TRBJ1-1 and V is TRBV27; D is unclear. This CDR3 has 13 residues. V was trimmed by 1 base and J by 1 base, leaving 4 bases between them. From germline, CDR1 is MNHEY and CDR2 SMNVEV (reference sequence). CDR3 nucleotide sequence: TGTGCCAGCAGTTTATACAAGAACACTGAAGCTTTCTTT. Its protein product is CASSLYKNTEAFF.

The V gene is TRBV29-1, the J gene TRBJ1-2, with 10 bases aligning to TRBD1. Trimming took 6 bases from V and 6 from J; bases not matched to a gene: 7. The CDR3 contains 13 residues. Germline V gene lookup returns CDR1 SQVTM and CDR2 ANQGSEA. The CDR3, as DNA: TGCAGCGTACCGGGACAGGGGATGCATGGCTACACCTTC. It yields the protein CSVPGQGMHGYTF.

The chain has TRBV3-1 and TRBJ1-6; 7 bases map to TRBD1. Germline CDR1 LGHDT, CDR2 YNNKEL (reference sequence). The CDR3 consists of 20 residues. The V and J ends lost 0 bases and 10 bases, in that order; junction bases with no gene match: 21. The CDR3 DNA follows: TGTGCCAGCAGCCAAGACTCCGAACGGAATAGGGGGCGCGTTAGGTCACCCCTCCACTTT. It specifies CASSQDSERNRGRVRSPLHF.

The genes are TRBV2 and TRBJ2-5; the D gene is possibly TRBD2 (5 bases). The CDR3 covers 14 residues. With 2 bases removed from V and 5 bases from J, the gap between germline ends came to 12 bases. CDR1 SNHLY and CDR2 FYNNEI come from the germline V gene. CDR3 nucleotides: TGTGCCAGCAGTGAAAGACTCCCGGGGGAGACCCAGTACTTC. This sequence encodes CASSERLPGETQYF.